This T cell receptor (beta chain) was sequenced during a study of T cell responses to AZD1222 COVID-19 vaccine. The V segment lost 7 bases and the J segment 3 bases; nucleotides outside the gene matches: 4. Germline CDR1 reads LNHDA; CDR2 reads SQIVND (reference sequence). CDR3 length equals 15 residues. Here immunoSEQ multiplex PCR was the method, and the copy in TCRdb shows in-frame clones only, minus some. The sample contains about 84,000 clones, around 85% of which appear only once. The sequencing used peripheral blood, collected 28 days after the second AZD1222 dose. The chain employs TRBV19 and TRBJ1-5, with 12 bases that match TRBD1. The clonotype originates from an adult who received the AZD1222 COVID-19 vaccine. In nucleotides, the CDR3 is TGTGCCAGTATCGGGACAGGGGGCTACAATCAGCCCCAGCATTTT. It yields the protein CASIGTGGYNQPQHF. Looking up the rest from reference TRBV19 and TRBJ1-5 gives the full variable domain: DGGITQSPKYLFRKEGQNVTLSCEQNLNHDAMYWYRQDPGQGLRLIYYSQIVNDFQKGDIAEGYSVSREKKESFPLTVTSAQKNPTAFYLCASIGTGGYNQPQHFGDGTRLSIL.